This T cell receptor beta chain is from a study of T cell responses to AZD1222 COVID-19 vaccine. A remark on this clone: Its antigen remains unknown.

CDR1 and CDR2 from the germline V gene are SEHNR and FQNEAQ (reference sequence). The CDR3 has 17 residues. Trimming removed 5 bases from V and 5 bases from J, with 21 bases in between. Here immunoSEQ multiplex PCR was the method, and the copy in TCRdb shows in-frame clones only, minus some. This sample yields 90,000 to 150,000 clones, of which around 90% are seen a single time; 2.5% to 3% belongs to the top ten. Study conclusions and caveats: Only a handful of AZD1222 recipients tested seropositive at baseline. Unmutated regions of variants are reportedly targeted by nearly half of spike-specific TCRs.

The chain links TRBV7-9 to TRBJ1-4, with unresolved D. The TCR sequence derives from an adult who received the AZD1222 COVID-19 vaccine. The source material was peripheral blood, sampled 28 days after the second AZD1222 dose. The CDR3 spells CASSPLRETRRNEKLFF. The DNA for the CDR3 is TGTGCCAGCAGCCCGCTCCGCGAGACGAGGAGAAATGAAAAACTGTTTTTT.